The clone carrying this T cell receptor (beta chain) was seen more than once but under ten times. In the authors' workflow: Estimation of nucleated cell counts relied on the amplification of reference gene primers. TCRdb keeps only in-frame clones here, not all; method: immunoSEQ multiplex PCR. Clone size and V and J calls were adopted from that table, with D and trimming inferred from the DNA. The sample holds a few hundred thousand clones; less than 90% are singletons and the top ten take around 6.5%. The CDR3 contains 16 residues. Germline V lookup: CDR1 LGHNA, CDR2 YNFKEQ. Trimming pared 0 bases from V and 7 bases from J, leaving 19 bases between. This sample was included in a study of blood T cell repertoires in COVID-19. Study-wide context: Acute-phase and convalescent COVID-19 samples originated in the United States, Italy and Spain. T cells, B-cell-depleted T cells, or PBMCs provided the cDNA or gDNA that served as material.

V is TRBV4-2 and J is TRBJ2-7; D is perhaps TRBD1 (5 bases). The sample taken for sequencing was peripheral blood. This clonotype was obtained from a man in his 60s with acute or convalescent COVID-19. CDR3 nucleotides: TGTGCCAGCAGCCAAGATTCGACAGCAACTCCAAGGGAGCAGTACTTC. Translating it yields CASSQDSTATPREQYF.